The 16 T cell receptor beta chains below were found in one sample sequenced in a study of cytomegalovirus exposure and HLA in healthy donors. The PCR contained 60 Vbeta and 13 Jbeta primers. Clones were read by immunoSEQ multiplex PCR, and TCRdb kept only the in-frame ones, dropping some. The sample yields hundreds of thousands of clones, around nine tenths seen once. Sequencing used PBMCs. The receptors derive from a young woman in good health and CMV-seronegative.

The V and J genes are TRBV4-1 and TRBJ2-5; 9 bases agree with TRBD2. The J call may not be correct, given that the DNA end is closer to TRBJ2-7. The CDR3 is made up of 16 amino acids. Per germline, CDR1 MGHRA and CDR2 YSYEKL. CDR3 in amino acids: CASSQRLAGSGDEQYF. The CDR3 DNA follows: TGCGCCAGCAGCCAGCGTCTAGCGGGGTCAGGGGACGAGCAGTACTTC.

V and J are TRBV11-2 and TRBJ2-1; 8 bases match TRBD2. The V gene's germline CDR1 is SGHAT and CDR2 FQNNGV. This CDR3 has 14 amino acids. Germline trimming cut 5 bases from V and 7 bases from J; bases unmatched to any gene: 7. The CDR3 nucleotides are TGTGCCAGCAGCATCGGGACTAGGGTGAATGAGCAGTTCTTC. This codes for CASSIGTRVNEQFF.

This sequence joins TRBV5-4 and TRBJ1-4; 9 bases fit TRBD1. V lost 2 bases, J lost 4 bases, and 15 bases stayed unmatched. CDR1 is SGHNT and CDR2 is YYREEE in the germline V gene (reference sequence). This CDR3 spans 19 amino acids. This chain's CDR3 is CASSFKSGTGRYGNEKLFF. CDR3 nucleotides: TGTGCCAGCAGCTTTAAGTCCGGGACAGGGAGATACGGTAATGAAAAACTGTTTTTT.

The J gene is TRBJ1-5, the V gene TRBV7-2; D might be TRBD1 (5 bases). The V end was cut by 2 bases, the J end by 3 bases, with 11 bases between. Germline V gene lookup returns CDR1 SGHTA and CDR2 FQGNSA. The CDR3 is 15 residues long. The CDR3 protein is CASSLWGEDNQPQHF. In DNA form, the CDR3 reads TGTGCCAGCAGCTTATGGGGGGAGGACAATCAGCCCCAGCATTTT.

The chain couples TRBV5-1 to TRBJ1-4; D might be TRBD1 (5 bases). The CDR3 length is 14 residues. Trimming removed 4 bases from V and 8 bases from J, with 15 bases in between. Germline V CDR1 and CDR2: SGHRS, YFSETQ. The CDR3 sequence is CASSRGGPPEKLFF. In DNA form, the CDR3 reads TGCGCCAGCAGCAGGGGCGGACCCCCGGAAAAACTGTTTTTT.

The gene calls are TRBV2 and TRBJ2-5, with TRBD2 identical over 14 bases. The germline gives CDR1 SNHLY, CDR2 FYNNEI. J lost 5 bases, V lost 5 bases, and 7 bases had no gene match. The CDR3 runs 16 residues. The CDR3 DNA sequence: TGTGCCAGCAGTTTGACTAGCGGGGGGGTTGTGGAGACCCAGTACTTC. Residues: CASSLTSGGVVETQYF.

J is TRBJ2-1 and V is TRBV6-6; 9 bases agree with TRBD2. CDR3 length equals 15 residues. V shed 1 base and J 8 bases; nucleotides not matched to a gene: 6. The germline V gene has CDR1 MNHNY and CDR2 SVGAGI (reference sequence). CDR3 DNA: TGTGCCAGCAGTTACTGGCGGGGGGGCTCGCATGAGCAGTTCTTC. Its protein product is CASSYWRGGSHEQFF.

The chain couples TRBV29-1 to TRBJ1-2; D may be TRBD1 (6 bases). CDR3 length: 11 amino acids. The V end was cut by 6 bases, the J end by 6 bases, with 11 bases between. Germline CDR1 is SQVTM and CDR2 is ANQGSEA. In DNA, the CDR3 is TGCAGCGTGGGACAAAGGGATGGCTACACCTTC. Translation: CSVGQRDGYTF.

The gene calls are TRBV6-1 and TRBJ1-1; D is undetermined. Germline V gene data show CDR1 as MNHNS and CDR2 as SASEGT. Trimming left V 5 bases short and J 7 bases short, with 8 bases between. The CDR3 has 11 amino acids. DNA for the CDR3: TGTGCCAGCAGTACTCCAATTGAAGCTTTCTTT. Its translation: CASSTPIEAFF.

This chain joins TRBV11-2 and TRBJ1-6, with TRBD1 as a possible D gene (5 bases). Germline loops: CDR1 SGHAT, CDR2 FQNNGV. This CDR3 has 14 amino acids. Trimming removed 5 bases from V and 3 bases from J, with 8 bases in between. CDR3 protein: CASSRQHYNSPLHF. The CDR3 DNA reads TGTGCCAGCAGCCGACAGCACTATAATTCACCCCTCCACTTT.

This clone was observed a single time. The V call is TRBV9, the J call TRBJ2-5; D may be TRBD2 (6 bases). TRBJ2-7 matches the DNA end more closely, so the J call is doubtful. CDR1 is SGDLS, CDR2 YYNGEE, per germline. The CDR3 runs to 15 residues. For the CDR3, the DNA is TGTGCCAGCAGTTACCGACAAGGGACTGACTACGAGCAGTACTTC. Amino acids: CASSYRQGTDYEQYF.

The rearrangement uses TRBV11-3 and TRBJ2-4, with TRBD2 as a possible D gene (6 bases). Germline V CDR1 and CDR2: SGHNT, YENEEA. The V gene lost 5 bases and the J gene lost 7 bases, with 15 bases spanning the gap. This CDR3 comprises 14 residues. In nucleotides, the CDR3 is TGTGCCAGCAGCCAACTAGTCGCGGGGAACATTCAGTACTTC. Encoded protein: CASSQLVAGNIQYF.

The DNA for the CDR3 is TGTGCCATCAGTGAGGCTACAGGCGTCGGGGAGCTGTTTTTT. Amino acids: CAISEATGVGELFF. This chain joins TRBV10-3 and TRBJ2-2; D possibly corresponds to TRBD1 (5 bases). This CDR3 is 14 amino acids long. CDR1 and CDR2 from the germline V gene are ENHRY and SYGVKD. V was cut by 2 bases and J by 7 bases, with 11 bases left in between.

The chain employs TRBV18 and TRBJ1-1; 7 bases are a match to TRBD1. The V and J ends lost 6 bases and 6 bases, in that order; junction bases with no gene match: 10. CDR3 length: 14 amino acids. Germline V gene lookup returns CDR1 KGHSH and CDR2 LQKENI. The DNA for the CDR3 is TGTGCCAGCTCCCGCGAGGGGGCGGCTCCTGAAGCTTTCTTT. This translates into CASSREGAAPEAFF.

This clone was picked up a small number of times. The chain couples TRBV4-3 to TRBJ2-1; 13 nucleotides match TRBD2. CDR1 and CDR2 from the germline V gene are LGHNA and YSLEER. There are 17 residues in the CDR3. V trimming: 4 bases; J trimming: 4 bases; junction bases outside the gene matches: 7. CDR3 loop: CASSRIPGLAGYNEQFF. In nucleotides, the CDR3 is TGCGCCAGCAGCCGTATCCCGGGACTAGCGGGGTACAATGAGCAGTTCTTC.

As for this clone: Different DNA sequences within this sample yield the same CDR3. CDR3 loop: CASSTRTSGSNTQYF. As DNA, the CDR3 is TGTGCCAGCAGTACCCGGACCAGCGGGTCTAATACGCAGTATTTT. The V call is TRBV27, the J call TRBJ2-3; the D gene is possibly TRBD2 (6 bases). Germline-derived CDR1 and CDR2 are MNHEY and SMNVEV (reference sequence). The V gene lost 5 bases and the J gene lost 7 bases, with 19 bases spanning the gap. The CDR3 totals 15 residues.